The 3 T cell receptor beta chains listed next were all sequenced from one sample in a study of T cells in tuberculosis. Produced via immunoSEQ multiplex PCR; TCRdb's table is partial and in-frame only. Of 45,000 or so clones listed, about 95% were seen once; the top ten hold less than 8.5%. Material for sequencing was PBMCs. These receptors originate from a donor between 10 and 29 years old with latent tuberculosis or without tuberculosis infection.

The V and J genes are TRBV6-5 and TRBJ1-2; 7 nucleotides match TRBD1. The germline gives CDR1 MNHEY, CDR2 SVGAGI. With V trimmed by 4 bases and J by 4 bases, 6 bases remained unmatched. The CDR3 runs to 14 residues. The CDR3 region has the DNA TGTGCCAGCAGTTCGCCAGGGACAGCCTATGGCTACACCTTC. Protein sequence: CASSSPGTAYGYTF.

The J gene is TRBJ2-7, the V gene TRBV15; maybe TRBD2 (5 bases). V was clipped by 4 bases and J by 6 bases, with 13 bases between them. This CDR3 is built from 13 residues. Per the germline V gene, CDR1 is LNHNV and CDR2 is YYDKDF (reference sequence). The CDR3 DNA sequence: TGTGCCACCAGCATCCATGGGAGCGGCGAGCAGTACTTC. Residues: CATSIHGSGEQYF.

This sequence joins TRBV19 and TRBJ2-7, with 8 bases fitting TRBD2. Germline trimming cut 4 bases from V and 4 bases from J; bases unmatched to any gene: 3. The CDR3 is 13 amino acids. The germline V gene has CDR1 LNHDA and CDR2 SQIVND (reference sequence). CDR3 region: CASSNGLAYEQYF. The CDR3 coding sequence is TGTGCCAGTAGTAACGGACTAGCTTACGAGCAGTACTTC.